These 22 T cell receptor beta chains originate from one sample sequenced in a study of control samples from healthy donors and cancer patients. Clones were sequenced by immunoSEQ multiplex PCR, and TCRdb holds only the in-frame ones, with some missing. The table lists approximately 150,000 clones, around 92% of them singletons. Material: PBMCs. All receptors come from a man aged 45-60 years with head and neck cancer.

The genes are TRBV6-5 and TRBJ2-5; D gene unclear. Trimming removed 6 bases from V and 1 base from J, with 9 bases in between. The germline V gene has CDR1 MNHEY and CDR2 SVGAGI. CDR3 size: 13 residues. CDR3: CASRLGAQETQYF. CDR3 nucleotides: TGTGCCAGCAGATTAGGAGCCCAAGAGACCCAGTACTTC.

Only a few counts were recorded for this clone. CDR3 sequence reads: CASSPGGDRGYNEQFF. The CDR3 DNA sequence: TGTGCCAGCTCACCGGGGGGGGACAGAGGCTACAATGAGCAGTTCTTC. The J gene is TRBJ2-1, the V gene TRBV18; D may correspond to TRBD1 or TRBD2 (7 bases each). Germline V gene data show CDR1 as KGHSH and CDR2 as LQKENI. The germline V and J ends were trimmed by 3 bases and 3 bases, with 15 bases remaining between them. CDR3 size: 16 residues.

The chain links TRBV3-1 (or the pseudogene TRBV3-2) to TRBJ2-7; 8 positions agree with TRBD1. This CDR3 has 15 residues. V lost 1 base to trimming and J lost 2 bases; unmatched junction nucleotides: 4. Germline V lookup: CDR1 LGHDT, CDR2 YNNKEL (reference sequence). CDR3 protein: CASSQGPQGAYEQYF. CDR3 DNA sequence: TGTGCCAGCAGCCAAGGTCCACAGGGGGCCTACGAGCAGTACTTC.

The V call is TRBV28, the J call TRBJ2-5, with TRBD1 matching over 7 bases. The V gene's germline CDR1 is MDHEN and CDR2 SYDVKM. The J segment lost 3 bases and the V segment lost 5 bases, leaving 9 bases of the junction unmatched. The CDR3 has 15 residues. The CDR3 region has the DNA TGTGCCAGCAGTAGGGCTCGACAGGGCGAAGAGACCCAGTACTTC. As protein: CASSRARQGEETQYF. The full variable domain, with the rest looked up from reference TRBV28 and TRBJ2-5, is DVKVTQSSRYLVKRTGEKVFLECVQDMDHENMFWYRQDPGLGLRLIYFSYDVKMKEKGDIPEGYSVSREKKERFSLILESASTNQTSMYLCASSRARQGEETQYFGPGTRLLVL.

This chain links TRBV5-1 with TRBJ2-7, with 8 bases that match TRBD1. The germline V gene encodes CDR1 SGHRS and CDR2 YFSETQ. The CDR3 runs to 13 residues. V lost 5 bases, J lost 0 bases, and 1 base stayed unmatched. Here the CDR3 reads CASRGTGSYEQYF. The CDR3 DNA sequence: TGCGCCAGCAGGGGGACAGGCTCCTACGAGCAGTACTTC.

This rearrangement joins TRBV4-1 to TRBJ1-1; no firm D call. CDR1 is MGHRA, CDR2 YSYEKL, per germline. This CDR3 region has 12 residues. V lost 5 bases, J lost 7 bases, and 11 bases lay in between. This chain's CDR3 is CASSENRDEAFF. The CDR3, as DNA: TGCGCCAGCAGCGAGAACAGAGATGAAGCTTTCTTT.

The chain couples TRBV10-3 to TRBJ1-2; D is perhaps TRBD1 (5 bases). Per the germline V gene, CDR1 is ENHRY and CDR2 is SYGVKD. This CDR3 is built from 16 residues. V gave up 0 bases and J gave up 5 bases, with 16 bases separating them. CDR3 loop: CAISESAGDSSYGYTF. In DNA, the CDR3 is TGTGCCATCAGTGAGTCTGCGGGGGATTCCAGTTATGGCTACACCTTC.

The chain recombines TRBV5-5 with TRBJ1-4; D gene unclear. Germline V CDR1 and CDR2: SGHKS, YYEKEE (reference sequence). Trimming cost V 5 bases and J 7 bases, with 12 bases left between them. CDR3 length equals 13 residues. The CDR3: CASRRPNSEKLFF. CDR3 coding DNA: TGTGCCAGCAGGAGGCCGAACTCTGAAAAACTGTTTTTT.

The CDR3 DNA reads as TGTGCCAGCAGGTTTGGGGGACTAGCGGGACACACAGATACGCAGTATTTT. It is translated as CASRFGGLAGHTDTQYF. The chain uses TRBV28 and TRBJ2-3; 13 bases fit TRBD2. This CDR3 has 17 amino acids. Losses at the gene ends were 6 bases for V and 2 bases for J; bases not matched to a gene: 8. Germline V CDR1 and CDR2: MDHEN, SYDVKM.

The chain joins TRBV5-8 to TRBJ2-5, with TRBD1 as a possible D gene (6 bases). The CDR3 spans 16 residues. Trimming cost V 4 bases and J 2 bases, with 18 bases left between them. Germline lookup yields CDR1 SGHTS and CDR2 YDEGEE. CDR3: CASSGSTGIRQETQYF. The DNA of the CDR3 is TGTGCCAGCAGCGGGAGTACAGGGATAAGGCAAGAGACCCAGTACTTC.

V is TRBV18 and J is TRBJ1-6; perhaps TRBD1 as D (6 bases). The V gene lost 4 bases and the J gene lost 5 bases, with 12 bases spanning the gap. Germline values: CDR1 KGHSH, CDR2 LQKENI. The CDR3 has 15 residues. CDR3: CASSRGLGDNSPLHF. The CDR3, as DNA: TGTGCCAGCTCACGGGGGCTCGGGGATAATTCACCCCTCCACTTT.

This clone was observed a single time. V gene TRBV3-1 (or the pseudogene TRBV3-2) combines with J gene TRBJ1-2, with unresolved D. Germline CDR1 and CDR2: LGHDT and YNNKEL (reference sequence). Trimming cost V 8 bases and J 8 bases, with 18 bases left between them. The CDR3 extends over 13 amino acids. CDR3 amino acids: CASAPLDTFGYTF. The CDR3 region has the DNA TGTGCCAGCGCCCCGCTAGACACTTTCGGCTACACCTTC.

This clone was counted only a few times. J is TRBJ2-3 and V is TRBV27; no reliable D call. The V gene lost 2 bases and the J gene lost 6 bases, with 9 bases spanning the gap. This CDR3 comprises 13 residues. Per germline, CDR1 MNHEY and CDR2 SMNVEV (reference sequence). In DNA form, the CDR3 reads TGTGCCAGCAGTTTAGCGGTTCATGATACGCAGTATTTT. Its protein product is CASSLAVHDTQYF.

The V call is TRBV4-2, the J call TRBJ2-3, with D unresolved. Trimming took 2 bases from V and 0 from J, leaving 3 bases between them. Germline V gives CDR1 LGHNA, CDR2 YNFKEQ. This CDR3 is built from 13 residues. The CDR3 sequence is CASSQLSTDTQYF. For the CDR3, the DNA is TGTGCCAGCAGCCAATTAAGCACAGATACGCAGTATTTT.

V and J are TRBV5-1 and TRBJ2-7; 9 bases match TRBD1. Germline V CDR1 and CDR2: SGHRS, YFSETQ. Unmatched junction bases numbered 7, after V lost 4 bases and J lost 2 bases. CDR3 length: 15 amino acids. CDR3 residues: CASSTGQGPPYEQYF. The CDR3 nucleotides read TGCGCCAGCAGCACTGGACAGGGGCCACCCTACGAGCAGTACTTC.

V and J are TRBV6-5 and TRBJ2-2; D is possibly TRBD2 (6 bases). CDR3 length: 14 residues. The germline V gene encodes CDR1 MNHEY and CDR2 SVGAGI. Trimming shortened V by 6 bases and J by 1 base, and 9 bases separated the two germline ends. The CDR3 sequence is CASSRDLNTGELFF. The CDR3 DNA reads TGTGCCAGCAGCCGGGACTTGAACACCGGGGAGCTGTTTTTT.

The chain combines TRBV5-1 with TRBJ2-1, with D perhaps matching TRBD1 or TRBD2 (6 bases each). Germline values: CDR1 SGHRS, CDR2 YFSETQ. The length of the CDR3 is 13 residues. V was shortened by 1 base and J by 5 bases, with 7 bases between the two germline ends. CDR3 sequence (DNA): TGCGCCAGCAGCTTGAGGGGGGACAATGAGCAGTTCTTC. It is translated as CASSLRGDNEQFF.

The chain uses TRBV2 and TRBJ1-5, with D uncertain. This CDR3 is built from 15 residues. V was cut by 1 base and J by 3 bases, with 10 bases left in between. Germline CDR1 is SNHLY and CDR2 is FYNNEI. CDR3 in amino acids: CASSEVGRYNQPQHF. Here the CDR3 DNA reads TGTGCCAGCAGTGAAGTTGGCAGATACAATCAGCCCCAGCATTTT.

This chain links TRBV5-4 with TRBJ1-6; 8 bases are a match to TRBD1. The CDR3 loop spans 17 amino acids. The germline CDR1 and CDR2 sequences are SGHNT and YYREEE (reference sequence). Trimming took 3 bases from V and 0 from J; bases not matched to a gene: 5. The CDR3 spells CASSSGQDSSYNSPLHF. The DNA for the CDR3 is TGTGCCAGCAGCTCGGGACAGGATAGCTCCTATAATTCACCCCTCCACTTT.

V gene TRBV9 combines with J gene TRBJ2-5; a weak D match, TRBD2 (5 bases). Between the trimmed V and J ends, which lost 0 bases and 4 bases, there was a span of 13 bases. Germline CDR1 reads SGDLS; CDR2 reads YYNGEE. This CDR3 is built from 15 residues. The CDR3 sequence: CASSVEPDLLETQYF. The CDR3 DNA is TGTGCCAGCAGCGTAGAACCGGACTTATTAGAGACCCAGTACTTC.

CDR3: CASSLRVDSPLHF. CDR3 bases: TGTGCCAGCAGTTTAAGGGTCGATTCACCCCTCCACTTT. The chain uses TRBV28 and TRBJ1-6; unclear D gene. The germline V gene encodes CDR1 MDHEN and CDR2 SYDVKM. The germline V and J ends were trimmed by 2 bases and 8 bases, with 7 bases remaining between them. This CDR3 contains 13 residues.

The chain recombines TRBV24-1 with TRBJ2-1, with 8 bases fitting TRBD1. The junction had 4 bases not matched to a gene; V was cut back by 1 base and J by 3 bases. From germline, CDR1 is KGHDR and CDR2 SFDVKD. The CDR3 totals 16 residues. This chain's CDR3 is CATSDFAGGLYNEQFF. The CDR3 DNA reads TGTGCCACCAGTGATTTCGCAGGGGGCCTCTACAATGAGCAGTTCTTC.